The source of this T cell receptor (beta chain) is a study of Ad26.COV2.S vaccination and SARS-CoV-2 variants. At the level of the study: Dosing was one shot or two shots 56 days apart.

Study outcomes and limitations: Substantial response breadth was reportedly seen for spike-specific CD8+ and CD4+ T cells after vaccination. The placebo group had lower spike-specific TCR breadth than the vaccine recipients did. Analytic work on TCR breadth and depth might have understated the full extent of total T cell responses.

Treatment given: over 15 received Ad26.COV2.S at low or high dose, single or two shots; five or six received placebo; per-sample allocation not given. Sampling was performed 63 days after the first vaccine or placebo injection. A remark on this clone: Antigen: not known.

Assay: immunoSEQ multiplex PCR; the TCRdb copy retains only in-frame clones and omits some. The sample has about 440,000 clones; about 90% are singletons. The sequencing used peripheral blood, collected in a trial of Ad26.COV2.S vaccine versus placebo. The sequence was obtained from a person between 18 and 65 years old who received the Ad26.COV2.S COVID-19 vaccine or a placebo.

The chain's CDR3 is CASSVEASAYNEQFF. Here the CDR3 DNA reads TGTGCCAGCAGCGTAGAAGCGAGCGCCTACAATGAGCAGTTCTTC. The chain links TRBV9 to TRBJ2-1; no firm D call. V lost 0 bases and J lost 2, with 9 bases in between. The CDR3 totals 15 residues. Germline V gives CDR1 SGDLS, CDR2 YYNGEE.